Shown below are 29 T cell receptor beta chains from a single sample sequenced in a study of T cells expressing NK-cell markers. TCRdb re-called the 5' RACE reads; every CDR3 protein appears as one record, without DNA. This sample's table reports some 390,000 distinct CDR3 sequences. Input material: blood T cells: a sorted CD56 or NKG2C T cell subset, CD4+ or CD8+ T cells, or bulk PBMC T cells (not recorded which). Source of these receptors: a woman aged 50 to 60 in good health.

The J gene is TRBJ2-7, the V gene TRBV6-5. The CDR3 loop spans 13 amino acids. Germline CDR1 is MNHEY and CDR2 is SVGAGI. CDR3 sequence reads: CASSYRERYEQYF.

This sequence joins TRBV6-5 and TRBJ2-1. The V gene's germline CDR1 is MNHEY and CDR2 SVGAGI. The CDR3 spans 15 residues. CDR3 region: CASSLTPVIYNEQFF.

The rearrangement joins TRBV7-3 to TRBJ2-3; TCRdb gives TRBD1 as the D gene, but with no DNA this cannot be confirmed. Germline V gene data show CDR1 as SGHTA and CDR2 as FQGTGA. The CDR3 has 20 amino acids. CDR3 loop: CASSSNAWGVEVRHMDTQYF.

This sequence joins TRBV6-1 and TRBJ1-5. From germline, CDR1 is MNHNS and CDR2 SASEGT. This CDR3 is built from 15 residues. Here the CDR3 reads CASSEAEIFNQPQHF.

V is TRBV30 and J is TRBJ2-3. The CDR3 is 12 residues long. Per germline, CDR1 GTSNPN and CDR2 SVGIG (reference sequence). The CDR3 protein is CAWTKGGDTQYF.

The V and J genes are TRBV11-3 and TRBJ2-7. The CDR3 covers 13 residues. Germline CDR1 and CDR2: SGHNT and YENEEA. CDR3 loop: CASSPDGWDEQYF.

The chain employs TRBV29-1 and TRBJ1-1; there is no DNA to check the TCRdb D call of TRBD1. CDR1 is SQVTM, CDR2 ANQGSEA, per germline. The CDR3 has 13 residues. The CDR3 loop reads CSVEAGTGTEAFF.

The rearrangement links TRBV19 to TRBJ1-1; TCRdb lists TRBD1, though no DNA is available to test this call. The CDR3 consists of 16 residues. Germline-derived CDR1 and CDR2 are LNHDA and SQIVND (reference sequence). CDR3 amino acids: CASSRGTGNGNTEAFF.

The chain carries TRBV2 and TRBJ2-3; the TCRdb D gene call, TRBD1, has no DNA to confirm it. The length of the CDR3 is 13 residues. The V gene's germline CDR1 is SNHLY and CDR2 FYNNEI. The CDR3 is CASTGRETDTQYF.

V gene TRBV12-3 or TRBV12-4 combines with J gene TRBJ2-7; TCRdb's D call of TRBD1 is untestable without DNA. CDR3 length equals 16 residues. The CDR3 sequence is CASSSPDRGVDYEQYF.

The gene calls are TRBV7-8 and TRBJ2-2. The length of the CDR3 is 13 residues. Germline V gives CDR1 SGHVS, CDR2 FQNEAQ. The CDR3 is CASSLADTGELFF.

V gene TRBV10-3 combines with J gene TRBJ2-4. The CDR3 extends over 16 amino acids. Germline V gene data show CDR1 as ENHRY and CDR2 as SYGVKD. The CDR3 protein is CAISESTVLAKNIQYF.

The chain carries TRBV27 and TRBJ2-1; TCRdb's D call of TRBD2 is untestable without DNA. Germline assignment: CDR1 MNHEY and CDR2 SMNVEV (reference sequence). The CDR3 covers 15 residues. This CDR3 reads CASSPSSGRTREQFF.

V is TRBV27 and J is TRBJ1-5; the D call from TCRdb, TRBD1, cannot be confirmed without DNA. The CDR3 sequence is 19 residues long. Germline V gives CDR1 MNHEY, CDR2 SMNVEV (reference sequence). This chain's CDR3 is CASSPRRTGGTYSNQPQHF.

This sequence joins TRBV6-6 and TRBJ2-2; TCRdb indicates TRBD2, and absent DNA this call remains unverified. CDR1 is MNHNY and CDR2 is SVGAGI in the germline V gene (reference sequence). The CDR3 covers 14 residues. This CDR3 reads CASSYRREERELFF.

V gene TRBV5-6 combines with J gene TRBJ2-7; TCRdb selects TRBD1, and the lack of DNA leaves this call unchecked. CDR3 length equals 18 residues. Germline V lookup: CDR1 SGHDT, CDR2 YYEEEE. CDR3: CASSLLGPSSGVTYEQYF.

The chain combines TRBV13 with TRBJ2-5; TCRdb calls TRBD1, which cannot be checked without DNA. The germline V gene encodes CDR1 PRHDT and CDR2 FYEKMQ (reference sequence). The CDR3 has 16 amino acids. CDR3 sequence reads: CASSDGGRSNQETQYF.

This rearrangement joins TRBV7-2 to TRBJ1-6; TCRdb's D gene call, TRBD1, goes unchecked for lack of DNA. This CDR3 comprises 13 residues. Germline V gene lookup returns CDR1 SGHTA and CDR2 FQGNSA. The CDR3 spells CASSKDSNSPLHF. The whole variable domain, filled in from reference TRBV7-2 and TRBJ1-6, reads GAGVSQSPSNKVTEKGKDVELRCDPISGHTALYWYRQSLGQGLEFLIYFQGNSAPDKSGLPSDRFSAERTGGSVSTLTIQRTQQEDSAVYLCASSKDSNSPLHFGNGTRLTVT.

V gene TRBV9 combines with J gene TRBJ1-3. CDR3 size: 15 residues. Germline V lookup: CDR1 SGDLS, CDR2 YYNGEE. The CDR3 here is CASSVMAVSGNTIYF.

The V and J genes are TRBV20-1 and TRBJ2-3. Germline V gives CDR1 DFQATT, CDR2 SNEGSKA (reference sequence). This CDR3 is built from 12 residues. The CDR3 region is CSAPKSTDTQYF.

V is TRBV5-1 and J is TRBJ2-3. This CDR3 has 14 residues. Germline CDR1 reads SGHRS; CDR2 reads YFSETQ. CDR3: CASSPSRVTDTQYF.

The chain joins TRBV5-1 to TRBJ2-5; no DNA is available, so the TRBD2 call from TCRdb remains unchecked. The length of the CDR3 is 14 residues. Germline V gene sequence: CDR1 SGHRS, CDR2 YFSETQ. This CDR3 reads CASSSGLAGETQYF.

The J gene is TRBJ2-3, the V gene TRBV7-9; TCRdb lists TRBD2, though no DNA is available to test this call. Germline CDR1 is SEHNR and CDR2 is FQNEAQ (reference sequence). This CDR3 contains 18 residues. The CDR3 here is CASSSPGLAGGRRDTQYF. Complete variable domain (other parts from reference TRBV7-9 and TRBJ2-3): DTGVSQNPRHKITKRGQNVTFRCDPISEHNRLYWYRQTLGQGPEFLTYFQNEAQLEKSRLLSDRFSAERPKGSFSTLEIQRTEQGDSAMYLCASSSPGLAGGRRDTQYFGPGTRLTVL.

CDR3 amino acids: CSVEAGVDSDKWSTEAFF. This chain joins TRBV29-1 and TRBJ1-1; absent DNA, TCRdb's TRBD1 call cannot be checked. This CDR3 comprises 18 residues. Germline V gene sequence: CDR1 SQVTM, CDR2 ANQGSEA.

Here the CDR3 reads CASSHVSTEQGRYTF. The rearrangement joins TRBV14 to TRBJ1-2; the TCRdb call, TRBD1, lacks DNA for checking. CDR1 SGHDN and CDR2 FVKESK come from the germline V gene. The length of the CDR3 is 15 residues. The whole variable domain, remainder taken from reference TRBV14 and TRBJ1-2, is EAGVTQFPSHSVIEKGQTVTLRCDPISGHDNLYWYRRVMGKEIKFLLHFVKESKQDESGMPNNRFLAERTGGTYSTLKVQPAELEDSGVYFCASSHVSTEQGRYTFGSGTRLTVV.

The V call is TRBV7-8, the J call TRBJ2-7; there is no DNA to check the TCRdb D call of TRBD2. CDR1 is SGHVS and CDR2 is FQNEAQ in the germline V gene. This CDR3 contains 16 residues. CDR3 amino acids: CASSTGSGRGTYEQYF.

This chain connects TRBV20-1 to TRBJ2-1; TCRdb names TRBD1, which stays unverified in the absence of DNA. Per germline, CDR1 DFQATT and CDR2 SNEGSKA (reference sequence). This CDR3 is built from 13 residues. The CDR3 here is CSARDAQGHLQFF.

The rearrangement joins TRBV29-1 to TRBJ2-3; without DNA, the TCRdb call of TRBD2 cannot be checked. CDR1 and CDR2 (germline): SQVTM, ANQGSEA. The CDR3 has 14 residues. The CDR3 here is CSVDRTRFTDTQYF.

The chain joins TRBV20-1 to TRBJ2-1; checking the TCRdb D call of TRBD2 is not possible without DNA. The CDR3 loop spans 19 amino acids. The germline V gene encodes CDR1 DFQATT and CDR2 SNEGSKA (reference sequence). The CDR3 here is CSATSGTSEVLGSYNEQFF.